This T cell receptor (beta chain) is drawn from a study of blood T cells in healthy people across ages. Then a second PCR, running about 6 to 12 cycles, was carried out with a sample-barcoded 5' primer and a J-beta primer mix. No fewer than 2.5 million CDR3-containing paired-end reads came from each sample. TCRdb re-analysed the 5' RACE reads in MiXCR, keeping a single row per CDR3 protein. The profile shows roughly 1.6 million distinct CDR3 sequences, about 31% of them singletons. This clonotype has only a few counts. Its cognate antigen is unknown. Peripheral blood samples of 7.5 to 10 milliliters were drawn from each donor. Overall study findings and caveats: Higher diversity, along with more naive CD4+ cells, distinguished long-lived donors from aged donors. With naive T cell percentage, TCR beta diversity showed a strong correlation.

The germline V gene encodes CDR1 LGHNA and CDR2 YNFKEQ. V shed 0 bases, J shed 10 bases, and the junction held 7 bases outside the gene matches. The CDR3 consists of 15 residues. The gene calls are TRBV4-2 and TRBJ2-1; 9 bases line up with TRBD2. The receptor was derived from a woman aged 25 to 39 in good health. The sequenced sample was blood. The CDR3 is CASSQDKAGGEEQFF. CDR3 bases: TGTGCCAGCAGCCAAGATAAAGCGGGGGGTGAAGAGCAGTTCTTC.